This paragraph reports one TCR beta chain. Its antigen is not yet known. Base qualities are not recorded, but no much larger clone differs from it by a single base. Whole blood was collected in K2EDTA tubes by collaborating institutions according to the institutions' own protocols. For TCRbeta analysis, collaborators shipped samples in one of three forms: frozen whole blood, isolated PBMCs, or DNA extracted from either of those sample types. This sample stems from a study of blood T cell repertoires in COVID-19 (dated by TCRdb to 2020 to 2022). The study in broad terms: Collaborator samples came from the United States, Italy and Spain and covered acute and convalescent phases of COVID-19. The material from the prospective study consisted of cDNA or gDNA derived from T cells, B-cell-depleted T cells, or PBMCs. The dataset comprised deeply sampled blood TCRbeta repertoires from subjects exposed to, actively infected with, or recovered from COVID-19. A freely available public database, intended as a resource for researchers studying the immune response to SARS-CoV-2, is where the repertoires were released. The samples were drawn from the first 160 participants of the ongoing ImmuneRACE study and from more than 1,000 subjects provided by 6 global collaborators. A de-identified subject ID, COVID-19 status, age in years and sex were almost always included in the sample metadata. Where HLA class I and class II types were available, the types were taken from metadata supplied by the sample provider, not from assay-based typing. General study outcomes and caveats: Clinical and demographic metadata were provided uncurated, with the amount varying by source and participant.

TCRbeta CDR3 regions were amplified from genomic DNA by means of the immunoSEQ Assay, a bias-controlled multiplex PCR. Processing in the source paper ran as follows. The number of nucleated cells in each sample was estimated from the amplification of reference gene primers within the assay. Sequence reads were collapsed and filtered to measure the absolute abundance of every unique TCRbeta CDR3 rearrangement. For each sample, productive Simpson clonality was calculated by taking the square root of Simpson's diversity index across productive rearrangements. TCRdb stores this immuneACCESS table with in-frame sequences only. Part of the clones is absent; in the studies checked, under half of the shortfall reflects unresolved V genes, and no reason is known for the rest. V, J and clone size are taken as reported in that table, and D and trimming were inferred from the DNA itself. In all, the sample holds around 15,000 clones, and around nine tenths of those were seen once. Under 15% of the sample is taken by the ten largest.

The CDR3 numbers 16 residues from cysteine through phenylalanine. The sequence is cut down to CDR3 DNA, 48 bases in frame from base 1. V is cut by 1 base and J by 8 bases, and the space between the germline ends is 18 bases. The germline V gene yields SGHTA for CDR1 and FQGNSA for CDR2. The sample consisted of peripheral blood. The sequence is built from TRBV7-2 and TRBJ2-1; matching of 5 bases hints at TRBD1 as the D gene. The source of this sequence is a human donor in a cohort sampled during active COVID-19. This receptor has the CDR3 CASSLGPPAGRDEQFF. Read as DNA, the sequence is TGTGCCAGCAGCTTAGGGCCTCCGGCAGGGCGAGATGAGCAGTTCTTC.